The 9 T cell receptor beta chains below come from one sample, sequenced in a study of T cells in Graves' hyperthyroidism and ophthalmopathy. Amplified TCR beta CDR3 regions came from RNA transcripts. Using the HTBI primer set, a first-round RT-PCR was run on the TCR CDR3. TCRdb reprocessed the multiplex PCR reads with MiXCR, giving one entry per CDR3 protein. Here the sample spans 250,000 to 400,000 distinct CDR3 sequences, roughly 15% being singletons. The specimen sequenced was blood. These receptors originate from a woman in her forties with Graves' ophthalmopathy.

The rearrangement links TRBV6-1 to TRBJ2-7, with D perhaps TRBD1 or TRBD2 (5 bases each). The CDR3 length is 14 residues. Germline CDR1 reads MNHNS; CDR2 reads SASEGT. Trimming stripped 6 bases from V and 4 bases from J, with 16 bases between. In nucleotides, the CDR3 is TGTGCCAGCAGAAAACTAGGGGTGCTGTACGAGCAGTACTTC. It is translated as CASRKLGVLYEQYF.

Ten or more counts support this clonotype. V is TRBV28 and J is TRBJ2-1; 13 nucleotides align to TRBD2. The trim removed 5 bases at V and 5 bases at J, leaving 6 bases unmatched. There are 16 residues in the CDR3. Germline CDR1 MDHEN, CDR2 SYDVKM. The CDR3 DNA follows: TGTGCCAGCAGTACCCCCGGGACTAGCGGGAACAATGAGCAGTTCTTC. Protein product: CASSTPGTSGNNEQFF.

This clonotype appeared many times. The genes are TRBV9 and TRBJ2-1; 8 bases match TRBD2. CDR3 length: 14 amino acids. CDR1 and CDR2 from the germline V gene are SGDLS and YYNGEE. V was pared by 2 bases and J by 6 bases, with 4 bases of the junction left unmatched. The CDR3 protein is CASSVGLVPNEQFF. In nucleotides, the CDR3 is TGTGCCAGCAGCGTGGGACTAGTCCCCAATGAGCAGTTCTTC.

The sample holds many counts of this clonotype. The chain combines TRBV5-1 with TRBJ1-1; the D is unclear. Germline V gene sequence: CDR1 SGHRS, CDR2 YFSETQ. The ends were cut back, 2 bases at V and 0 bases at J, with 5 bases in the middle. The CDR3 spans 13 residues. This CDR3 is CASSLRVNTEAFF. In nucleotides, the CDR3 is TGCGCCAGCAGCTTAAGGGTGAACACTGAAGCTTTCTTT.

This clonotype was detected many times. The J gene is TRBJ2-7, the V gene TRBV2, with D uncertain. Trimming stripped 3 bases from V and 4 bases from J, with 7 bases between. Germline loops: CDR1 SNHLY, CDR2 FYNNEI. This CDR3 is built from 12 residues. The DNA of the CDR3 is TGTGCCAGCAGTGAGTTCTTTTACGAGCAGTACTTC. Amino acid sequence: CASSEFFYEQYF.

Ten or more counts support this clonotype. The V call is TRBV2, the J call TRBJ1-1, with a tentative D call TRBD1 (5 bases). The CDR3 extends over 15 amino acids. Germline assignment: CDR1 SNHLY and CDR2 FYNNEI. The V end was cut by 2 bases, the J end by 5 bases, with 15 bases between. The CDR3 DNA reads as TGTGCCAGCAGTGAATCGGGGGAGTTGGGGACTGAAGCTTTCTTT. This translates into CASSESGELGTEAFF.

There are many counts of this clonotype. The CDR3 spells CASSFSRTPNEQFF. The CDR3 bases are TGTGCCAGCAGTTTCTCTCGGACTCCCAATGAGCAGTTCTTC. J is TRBJ2-1 and V is TRBV28, with D maybe TRBD2 (5 bases). CDR1 MDHEN and CDR2 SYDVKM come from the germline V gene. V lost 3 bases to trimming and J lost 6 bases, with 12 bases between them. CDR3 length: 14 amino acids.

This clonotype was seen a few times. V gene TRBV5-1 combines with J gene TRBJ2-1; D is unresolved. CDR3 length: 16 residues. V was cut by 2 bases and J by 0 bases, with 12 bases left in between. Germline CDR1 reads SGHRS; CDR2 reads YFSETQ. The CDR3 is CASSFTTLSSYNEQFF. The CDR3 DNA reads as TGCGCCAGCAGCTTCACAACACTAAGCTCCTACAATGAGCAGTTCTTC.

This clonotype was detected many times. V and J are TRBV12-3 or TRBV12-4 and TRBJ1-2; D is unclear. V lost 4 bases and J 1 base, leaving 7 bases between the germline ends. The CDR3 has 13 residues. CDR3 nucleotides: TGTGCCAGCAGTTACCGGGATAACTATGGCTACACCTTC. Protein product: CASSYRDNYGYTF.